Below, 15 T cell receptor beta chains from the same sample are listed, as sequenced in a study of shared clonotypes between healthy human individuals (TCRdb year 2020). The library was obtained by the immunoSEQ multiplex PCR assay. TCRdb limited this immuneACCESS table to in-frame rearrangements with V and J called. A share of clones is missing; checked studies link under half to unresolved V genes, and the rest is unexplained. The sample records 400,000 to 600,000 clones, roughly 95% of which are singletons. Of the sample, 0.05% to 0.08% falls within the top ten clones. The source material was naive CD4+ T cells sorted from blood. What the cell subset or site label conveys for this sample: CD45RA+ positively selected. All receptors derive from a woman in her twenties or thirties in good health.

This chain links TRBV27 with TRBJ2-7; possible D gene TRBD2, 6 bases. Trimming stripped 6 bases from V and 6 bases from J, with 15 bases between. CDR1 MNHEY and CDR2 SMNVEV come from the germline V gene (reference sequence). The CDR3 is 13 residues long. This chain's CDR3 is CASSKTRTSEQYF. The CDR3 DNA reads as TGTGCCAGCAGCAAGACTAGAACGTCCGAGCAGTACTTC.

The V gene is TRBV7-2, the J gene TRBJ2-3, with 15 bases that match TRBD2. Germline assignment: CDR1 SGHTA and CDR2 FQGNSA. With 6 bases clipped from V and 3 bases from J, the junction kept 7 bases outside the gene matches. The CDR3 is made up of 17 amino acids. CDR3 DNA sequence: TGTGCCAGCAGACGCCCGGGACTAGCGGGAGGAACAGATACGCAGTATTTT. Amino acid sequence: CASRRPGLAGGTDTQYF.

The chain is built from TRBV28 and TRBJ2-4; D is possibly TRBD2 (5 bases). Germline-derived CDR1 and CDR2 are MDHEN and SYDVKM. This CDR3 region has 15 residues. Trimming removed 3 bases at V and 0 bases at J, with 9 bases between. CDR3 residues: CASSFVAGAKNIQYF. CDR3 DNA sequence: TGTGCCAGCAGTTTTGTGGCGGGAGCCAAAAACATTCAGTACTTC.

The V and J genes are TRBV5-1 and TRBJ1-5; 8 bases align to TRBD1. Germline CDR1 SGHRS, CDR2 YFSETQ. Germline trimming cut 2 bases from V and 6 bases from J; bases unmatched to any gene: 4. The CDR3 runs to 14 residues. In DNA, the CDR3 is TGCGCCAGCAGCTTAAACAGGGGGGGTCAGCCCCAGCATTTT. As protein: CASSLNRGGQPQHF.

The chain employs TRBV2 and TRBJ2-1; D is undetermined. This CDR3 has 14 amino acids. The V end was cut by 7 bases, the J end by 4 bases, with 14 bases between. Germline V lookup: CDR1 SNHLY, CDR2 FYNNEI. The CDR3 is CASTPLEGYNEQFF. CDR3 DNA sequence: TGTGCCAGCACCCCATTGGAAGGGTACAATGAGCAGTTCTTC.

This chain joins TRBV5-1 and TRBJ1-3; D not resolved. The germline gives CDR1 SGHRS, CDR2 YFSETQ. Trimming left V 4 bases short and J 0 bases short, with 14 bases between. The CDR3 is 16 residues long. CDR3 DNA sequence: TGCGCCAGCAGCCCTCCGGGAGGCCACTCTGGAAACACCATATATTTT. Translation: CASSPPGGHSGNTIYF. Combining the CDR3 with reference TRBV5-1 and TRBJ1-3 gives the whole variable domain KAGVTQTPRYLIKTRGQQVTLSCSPISGHRSVSWYQQTPGQGLQFLFEYFSETQRNKGNFPGRFSGRQFSNSRSEMNVSTLELGDSALYLCASSPPGGHSGNTIYFGEGSWLTVV.

The gene calls are TRBV5-1 and TRBJ2-3; 9 bases match TRBD2. From germline, CDR1 is SGHRS and CDR2 YFSETQ. After removal of 2 bases from V and 4 bases from J, the junction contained 5 bases not matched to a gene. This CDR3 region has 15 residues. The CDR3 is CASSFGSGRSDTQYF. Here the CDR3 DNA reads TGCGCCAGCAGCTTTGGTAGCGGGAGATCAGATACGCAGTATTTT.

The chain uses TRBV5-1 and TRBJ2-2, with a tentative D call TRBD2 (6 bases). Per germline, CDR1 SGHRS and CDR2 YFSETQ. CDR3 length: 15 amino acids. V was shortened by 4 bases and J by 4 bases, with 14 bases between the two germline ends. CDR3 sequence reads: CASSPIPGATGELFF. For the CDR3, the DNA is TGCGCCAGCAGCCCTATCCCGGGAGCCACCGGGGAGCTGTTTTTT. Full variable domain (remainder filled in from reference TRBV5-1 and TRBJ2-2): KAGVTQTPRYLIKTRGQQVTLSCSPISGHRSVSWYQQTPGQGLQFLFEYFSETQRNKGNFPGRFSGRQFSNSRSEMNVSTLELGDSALYLCASSPIPGATGELFFGEGSRLTVL.

The chain recombines TRBV4-1 with TRBJ1-6; D call uncertain. The CDR3 sequence is 17 residues long. Deletions cut 1 base from V and 6 bases from J, with 16 bases between. CDR1 is MGHRA, CDR2 YSYEKL, per germline. CDR3 nucleotide sequence: TGCGCCAGCAGCCAAGTAATTTCGGCAGAGTTTAATTCACCCCTCCACTTT. It codes for CASSQVISAEFNSPLHF.

J is TRBJ2-1 and V is TRBV11-2; TRBD1 aligns across 10 bases. The germline CDR1 and CDR2 sequences are SGHAT and FQNNGV. CDR3 size: 15 residues. V trimming: 3 bases; J trimming: 10 bases; junction bases outside the gene matches: 9. CDR3 sequence reads: CASSFDRGQGIEQFF. The CDR3 nucleotides are TGTGCCAGCAGCTTTGACAGGGGGCAGGGAATAGAGCAGTTCTTC.

The rearrangement uses TRBV19 and TRBJ1-2, with D uncertain. Germline V gene lookup returns CDR1 LNHDA and CDR2 SQIVND (reference sequence). Trimming left V 3 bases short and J 4 bases short, with 18 bases between. The CDR3 loop spans 16 amino acids. CDR3 region: CASSILPGASLYGYTF. In nucleotides, the CDR3 is TGTGCCAGTAGTATTCTTCCCGGCGCCAGTCTCTATGGCTACACCTTC.

This chain uses TRBV2 with TRBJ2-1; D ambiguous. This CDR3 spans 13 amino acids. The V end lost 2 bases, the J end lost 4 bases, and 6 bases lay between the germline ends. Germline values: CDR1 SNHLY, CDR2 FYNNEI. CDR3 in DNA: TGTGCCAGCAGTGAACTGGAGTACAATGAGCAGTTCTTC. Translating gives CASSELEYNEQFF.

The chain is built from TRBV9 and TRBJ2-3; D uncertain. The CDR3 extends over 19 amino acids. V was trimmed by 0 bases and J by 2 bases, leaving 22 bases between them. Germline CDR1 SGDLS, CDR2 YYNGEE. Written as DNA, the CDR3 is TGTGCCAGCAGCGTAGCCTCGGGCCGCGACGAGGCCATCACAGATACGCAGTATTTT. This gives the protein CASSVASGRDEAITDTQYF.

V gene TRBV6-4 combines with J gene TRBJ1-1; D remains unclear. This CDR3 contains 10 residues. Between the trimmed V and J ends, which lost 0 bases and 10 bases, there was a span of 3 bases. The germline gives CDR1 MRHNA, CDR2 SNTAGT. CDR3 amino acids: CASSDSTAFF. The CDR3 DNA reads TGTGCCAGCAGTGACTCAACAGCTTTCTTT.

The chain is built from TRBV7-9 and TRBJ2-1; 15 nucleotides align to TRBD2. V shed 5 bases and J 6 bases; nucleotides not matched to a gene: 2. Germline V gene lookup returns CDR1 SEHNR and CDR2 FQNEAQ (reference sequence). This CDR3 spans 15 amino acids. The CDR3 reads CASSLGLAGGNEQFF. For the CDR3, the DNA is TGTGCCAGCAGCCTGGGACTAGCGGGGGGCAATGAGCAGTTCTTC.